This T cell receptor (beta chain) stems from a study of control samples from healthy donors and cancer patients. V shed 3 bases and J shed 3 bases, with 17 bases lying between them. The V gene's germline CDR1 is MGHRA and CDR2 YSYEKL. The CDR3 covers 17 residues. Data came from immunoSEQ multiplex PCR; TCRdb stores just in-frame clones and leaves some out. The repertoire holds some 210,000 clones, with about 89% as singletons. In its sample, this clone was seen a few times. This TCR was recovered from a man aged 25 to 45 in good health. The chain carries TRBV4-1 and TRBJ1-4; the D is unclear. The sequenced sample consisted of blood. In DNA form, the CDR3 reads TGCGCCAGCAGCCAGACTATCCTGCGAGGAGCTAATGAAAAACTGTTTTTT. The encoded protein is CASSQTILRGANEKLFF.